This T cell receptor (beta chain) was sequenced for a study of cytomegalovirus exposure and HLA in healthy donors. The study, taken as a whole, reports: HLA-A and HLA-B allele assignments for most subjects were reportedly predicted accurately using TCR beta sequences. In a later analysis, TCR beta V- and J-gene trimming was associated with a missense DCLRE1C variant.

As concerns this clone: Its antigen is unidentified.

Germline CDR1 is MGHRA and CDR2 is YSYEKL. Trimming shortened V by 4 bases and J by 1 base, and 11 bases separated the two germline ends. The CDR3 is 14 amino acids. Amplification used 60 Vbeta primers and 13 Jbeta primers. Clones were read by immunoSEQ multiplex PCR, and TCRdb kept only the in-frame ones, dropping some. The sample contains about 130,000 clones, 70% to 90% of which appear only once. The clonotype comes from a man aged 18-30 years in good health and CMV-seropositive. Sequenced: PBMCs. The rearrangement joins TRBV4-1 to TRBJ2-7, with D hard to call. CDR3 nucleotides: TGCGCCAGCAGCCCCTCGGGTAGGTCCTACGAGCAGTACTTC. Translation: CASSPSGRSYEQYF.